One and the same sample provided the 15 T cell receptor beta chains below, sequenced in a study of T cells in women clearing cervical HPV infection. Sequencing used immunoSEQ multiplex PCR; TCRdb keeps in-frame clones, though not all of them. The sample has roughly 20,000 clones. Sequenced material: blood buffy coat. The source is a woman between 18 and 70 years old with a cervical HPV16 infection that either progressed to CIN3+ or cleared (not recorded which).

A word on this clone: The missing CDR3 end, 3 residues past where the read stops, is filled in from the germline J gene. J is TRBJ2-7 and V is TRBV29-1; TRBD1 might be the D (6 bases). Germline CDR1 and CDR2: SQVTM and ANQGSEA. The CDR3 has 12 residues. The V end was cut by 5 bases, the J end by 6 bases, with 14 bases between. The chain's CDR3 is CSVYRVRGEQYF. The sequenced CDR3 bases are TGCAGCGTTTACAGGGTACGGGGCGAG.

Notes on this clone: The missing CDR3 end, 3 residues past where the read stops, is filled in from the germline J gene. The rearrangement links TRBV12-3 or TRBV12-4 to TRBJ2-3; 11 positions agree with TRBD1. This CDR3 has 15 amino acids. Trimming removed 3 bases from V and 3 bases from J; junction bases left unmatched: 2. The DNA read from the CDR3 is TGTGCCAGCAGTTTTGGACAGGGGGCAACAGATACG. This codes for CASSFGQGATDT. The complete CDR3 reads CASSFGQGATDTQYF.

The covered CDR3 bases are TGCAGTGCAAAAAACCGGGCCCGGGGGGGATACACTGAA. As protein: CSAKNRARGGYTE. The entire CDR3 protein is CSAKNRARGGYTEAFF. The chain couples TRBV20-1 to TRBJ1-1; D perhaps matches TRBD1 (5 bases). The CDR3 end lies 3 residues beyond the end of the read and is filled in from the germline J gene. CDR1 is DFQATT, CDR2 SNEGSKA, per germline (reference sequence). The CDR3 length is 16 residues. V was cut by 6 bases and J by 3 bases, with 23 bases left in between.

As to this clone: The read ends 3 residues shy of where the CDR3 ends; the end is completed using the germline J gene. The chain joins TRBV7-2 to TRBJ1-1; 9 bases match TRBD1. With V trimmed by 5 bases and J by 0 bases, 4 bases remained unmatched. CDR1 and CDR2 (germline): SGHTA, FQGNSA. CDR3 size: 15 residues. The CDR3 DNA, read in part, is TGTGCCAGCAGCGGACGACAGGGGGTGAACACTGAA. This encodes CASSGRQGVNTE. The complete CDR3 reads CASSGRQGVNTEAFF.

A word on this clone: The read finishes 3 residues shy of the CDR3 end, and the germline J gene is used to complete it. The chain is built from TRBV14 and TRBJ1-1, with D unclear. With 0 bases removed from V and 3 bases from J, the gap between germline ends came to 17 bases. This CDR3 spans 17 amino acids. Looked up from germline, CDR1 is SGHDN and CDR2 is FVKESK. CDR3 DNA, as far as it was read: TGTGCCAGCAGCCAAGAGCTGACCCGACTCGGTTACACTGAA. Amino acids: CASSQELTRLGYTE. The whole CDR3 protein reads CASSQELTRLGYTEAFF.

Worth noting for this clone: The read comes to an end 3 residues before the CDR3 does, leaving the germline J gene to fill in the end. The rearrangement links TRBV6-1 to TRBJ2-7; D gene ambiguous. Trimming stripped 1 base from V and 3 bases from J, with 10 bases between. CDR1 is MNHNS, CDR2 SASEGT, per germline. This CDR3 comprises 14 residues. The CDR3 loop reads CASSEGGTNYEQYF. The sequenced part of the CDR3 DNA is TGTGCCAGCAGTGAAGGCGGAACAAACTACGAG.

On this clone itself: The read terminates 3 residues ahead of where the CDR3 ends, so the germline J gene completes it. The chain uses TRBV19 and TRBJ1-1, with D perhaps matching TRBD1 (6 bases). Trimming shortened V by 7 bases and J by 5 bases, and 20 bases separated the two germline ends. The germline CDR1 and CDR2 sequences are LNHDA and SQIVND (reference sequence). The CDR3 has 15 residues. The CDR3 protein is CASTPARGPGTEAFF. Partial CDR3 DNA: TGTGCCAGTACCCCCGCGCGGGGGCCGGGGACTGAA.

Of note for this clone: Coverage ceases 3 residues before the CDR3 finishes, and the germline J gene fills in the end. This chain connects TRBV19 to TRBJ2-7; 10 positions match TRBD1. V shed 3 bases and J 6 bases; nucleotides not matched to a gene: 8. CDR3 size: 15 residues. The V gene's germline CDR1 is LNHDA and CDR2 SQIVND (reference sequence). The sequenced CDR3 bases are TGTGCCAGTAGTATTCTGGGGACAGGGGACGCCGAG. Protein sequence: CASSILGTGDAE. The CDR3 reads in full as CASSILGTGDAEQYF.

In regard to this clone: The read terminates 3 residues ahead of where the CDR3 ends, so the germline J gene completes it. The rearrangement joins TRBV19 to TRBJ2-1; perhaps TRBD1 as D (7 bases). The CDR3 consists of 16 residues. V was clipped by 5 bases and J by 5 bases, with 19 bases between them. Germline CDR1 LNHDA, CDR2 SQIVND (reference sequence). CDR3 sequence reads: CASSALRGVTDNEQFF. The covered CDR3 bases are TGTGCCAGTAGTGCTCTCAGGGGGGTGACCGACAATGAG.

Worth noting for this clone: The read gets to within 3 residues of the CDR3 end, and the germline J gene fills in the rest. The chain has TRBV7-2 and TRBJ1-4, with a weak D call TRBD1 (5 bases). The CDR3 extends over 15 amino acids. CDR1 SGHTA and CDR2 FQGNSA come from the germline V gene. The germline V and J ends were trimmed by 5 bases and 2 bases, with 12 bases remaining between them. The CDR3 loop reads CASSRGGGTNEKLFF. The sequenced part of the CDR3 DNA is TGTGCCAGCAGCCGCGGGGGGGGGACTAATGAAAAA.

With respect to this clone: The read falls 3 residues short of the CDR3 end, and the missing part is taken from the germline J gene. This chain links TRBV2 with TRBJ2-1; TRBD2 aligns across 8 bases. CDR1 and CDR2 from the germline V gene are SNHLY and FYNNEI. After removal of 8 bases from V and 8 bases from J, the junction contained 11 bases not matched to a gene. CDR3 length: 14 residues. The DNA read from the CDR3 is TGTGCCAGCGCCTGGATAGCGGGGTTCGATGAG. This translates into CASAWIAGFDE. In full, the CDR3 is CASAWIAGFDEQFF. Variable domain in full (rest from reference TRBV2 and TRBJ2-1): EPEVTQTPSHQVTQMGQEVILRCVPISNHLYFYWYRQILGQKVEFLVSFYNNEISEKSEIFDDQFSVERPDGSNFTLKIRSTKLEDSAMYFCASAWIAGFDEQFFGPGTRLTVL.

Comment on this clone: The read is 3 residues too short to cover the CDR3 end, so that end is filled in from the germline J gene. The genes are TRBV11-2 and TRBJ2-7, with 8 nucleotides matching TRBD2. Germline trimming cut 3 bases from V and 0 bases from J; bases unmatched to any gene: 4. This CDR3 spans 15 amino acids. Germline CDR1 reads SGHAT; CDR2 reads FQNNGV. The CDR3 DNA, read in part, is TGTGCCAGCAGCTTTGTAGCGGGACCCTCCTACGAG. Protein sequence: CASSFVAGPSYE. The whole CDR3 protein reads CASSFVAGPSYEQYF.

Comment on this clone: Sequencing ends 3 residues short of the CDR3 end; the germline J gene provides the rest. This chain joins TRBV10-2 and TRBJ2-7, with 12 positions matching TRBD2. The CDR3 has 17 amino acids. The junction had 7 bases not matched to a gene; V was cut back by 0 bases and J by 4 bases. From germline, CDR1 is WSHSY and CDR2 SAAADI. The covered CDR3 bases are TGCGCCAGCAGTGAGTCCCCCGGACTAGCGGGAACTTACGAG. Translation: CASSESPGLAGTYE. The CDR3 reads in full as CASSESPGLAGTYEQYF.

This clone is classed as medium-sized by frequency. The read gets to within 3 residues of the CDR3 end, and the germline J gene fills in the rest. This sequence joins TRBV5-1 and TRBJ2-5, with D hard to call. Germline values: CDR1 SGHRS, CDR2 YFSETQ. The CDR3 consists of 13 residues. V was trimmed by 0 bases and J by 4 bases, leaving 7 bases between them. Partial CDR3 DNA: TGCGCCAGCAGCTTGGAAGCTATAGAGACC. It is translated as CASSLEAIET. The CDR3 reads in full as CASSLEAIETQYF.

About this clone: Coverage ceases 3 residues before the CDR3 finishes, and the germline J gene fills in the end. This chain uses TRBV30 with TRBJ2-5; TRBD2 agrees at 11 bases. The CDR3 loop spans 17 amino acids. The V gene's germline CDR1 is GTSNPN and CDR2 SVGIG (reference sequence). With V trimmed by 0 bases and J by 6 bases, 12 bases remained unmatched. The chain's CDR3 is CAWSVWLTSGISKTQYF. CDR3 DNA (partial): TGTGCCTGGAGTGTCTGGTTGACTAGCGGGATTAGCAAGACC.